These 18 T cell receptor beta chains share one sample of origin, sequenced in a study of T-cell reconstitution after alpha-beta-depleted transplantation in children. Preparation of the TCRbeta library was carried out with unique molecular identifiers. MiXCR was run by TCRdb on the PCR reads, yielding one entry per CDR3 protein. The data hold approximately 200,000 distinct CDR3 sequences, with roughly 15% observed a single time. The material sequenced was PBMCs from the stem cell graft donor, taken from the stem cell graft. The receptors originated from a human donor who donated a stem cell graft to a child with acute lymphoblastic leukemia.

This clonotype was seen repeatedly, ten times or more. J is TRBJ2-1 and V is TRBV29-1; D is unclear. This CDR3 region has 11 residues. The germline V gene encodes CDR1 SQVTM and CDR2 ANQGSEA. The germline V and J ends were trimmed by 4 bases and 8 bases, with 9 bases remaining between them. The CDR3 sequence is CSVGHIHEQFF. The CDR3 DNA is TGCAGCGTTGGGCACATACATGAGCAGTTCTTC.

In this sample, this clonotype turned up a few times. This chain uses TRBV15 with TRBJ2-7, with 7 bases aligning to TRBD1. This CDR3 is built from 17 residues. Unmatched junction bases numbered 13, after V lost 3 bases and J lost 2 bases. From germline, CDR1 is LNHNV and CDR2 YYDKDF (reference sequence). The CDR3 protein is CATSSETAQDRTYEQYF. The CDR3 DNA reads TGTGCCACCAGCAGTGAAACTGCTCAGGACAGGACCTACGAGCAGTACTTC.

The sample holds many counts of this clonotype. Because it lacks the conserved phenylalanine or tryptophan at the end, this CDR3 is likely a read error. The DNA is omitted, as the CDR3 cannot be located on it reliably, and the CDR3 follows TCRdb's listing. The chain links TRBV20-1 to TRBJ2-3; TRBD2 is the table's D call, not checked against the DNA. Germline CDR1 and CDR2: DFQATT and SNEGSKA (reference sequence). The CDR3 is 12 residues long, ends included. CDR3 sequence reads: CSVRGLAGVPIH.

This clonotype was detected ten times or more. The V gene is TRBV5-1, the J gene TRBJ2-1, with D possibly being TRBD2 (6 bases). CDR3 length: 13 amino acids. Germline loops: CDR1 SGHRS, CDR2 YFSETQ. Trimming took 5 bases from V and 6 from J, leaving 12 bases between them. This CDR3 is CASRSGVGNEQFF. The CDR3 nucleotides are TGCGCCAGCAGGTCGGGAGTAGGCAATGAGCAGTTCTTC. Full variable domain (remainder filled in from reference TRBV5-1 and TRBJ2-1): KAGVTQTPRYLIKTRGQQVTLSCSPISGHRSVSWYQQTPGQGLQFLFEYFSETQRNKGNFPGRFSGRQFSNSRSEMNVSTLELGDSALYLCASRSGVGNEQFFGPGTRLTVL.

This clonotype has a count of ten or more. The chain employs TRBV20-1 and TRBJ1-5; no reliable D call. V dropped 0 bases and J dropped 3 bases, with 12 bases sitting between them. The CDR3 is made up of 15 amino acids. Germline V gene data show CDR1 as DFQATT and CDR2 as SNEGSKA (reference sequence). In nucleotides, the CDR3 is TGCAGTGCTAGAGAGCCTCGACGGGACAATCAGCCCCAGCATTTT. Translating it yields CSAREPRRDNQPQHF.

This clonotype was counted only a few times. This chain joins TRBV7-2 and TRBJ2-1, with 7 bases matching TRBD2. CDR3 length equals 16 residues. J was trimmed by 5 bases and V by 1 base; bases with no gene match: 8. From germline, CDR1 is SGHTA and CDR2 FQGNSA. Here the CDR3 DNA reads TGTGCCAGCAGCTTAGTTGGGGAGGGTAGAGACAATGAGCAGTTCTTC. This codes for CASSLVGEGRDNEQFF.

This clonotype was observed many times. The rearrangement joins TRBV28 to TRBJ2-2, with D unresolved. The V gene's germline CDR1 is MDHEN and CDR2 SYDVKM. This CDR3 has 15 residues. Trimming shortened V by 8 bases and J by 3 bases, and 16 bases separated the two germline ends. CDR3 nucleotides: TGTGCCAGCGCCATGGTCGGCATGCACACCGGGGAGCTGTTTTTT. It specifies CASAMVGMHTGELFF.

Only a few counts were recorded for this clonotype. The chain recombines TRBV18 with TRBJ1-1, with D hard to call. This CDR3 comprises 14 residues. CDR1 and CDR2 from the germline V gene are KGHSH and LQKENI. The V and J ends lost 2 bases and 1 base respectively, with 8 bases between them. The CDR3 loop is CASSPAPRNTEAFF. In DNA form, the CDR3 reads TGTGCCAGCTCACCAGCGCCGAGGAACACTGAAGCTTTCTTT. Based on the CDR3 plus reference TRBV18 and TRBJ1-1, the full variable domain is NAGVMQNPRHLVRRRGQEARLRCSPMKGHSHVYWYRQLPEEGLKFMVYLQKENIIDESGMPKERFSAEFPKEGPSILRIQQVVRGDSAAYFCASSPAPRNTEAFFGQGTRLTVV.

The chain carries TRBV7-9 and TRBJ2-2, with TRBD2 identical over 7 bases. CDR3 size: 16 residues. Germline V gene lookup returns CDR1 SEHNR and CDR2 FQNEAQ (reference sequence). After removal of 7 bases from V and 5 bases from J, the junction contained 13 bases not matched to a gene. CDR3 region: CASTSPRAGDTGELFF. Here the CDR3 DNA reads TGTGCCAGCACCTCACCTAGGGCGGGAGATACCGGGGAGCTGTTTTTT.

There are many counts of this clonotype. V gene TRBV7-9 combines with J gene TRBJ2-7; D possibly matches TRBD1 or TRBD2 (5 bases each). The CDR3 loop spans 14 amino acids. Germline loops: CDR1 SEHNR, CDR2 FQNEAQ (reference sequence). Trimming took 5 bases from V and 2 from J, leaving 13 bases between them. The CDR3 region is CASSPPGTTYEQYF. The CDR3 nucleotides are TGTGCCAGCAGCCCTCCCGGGACCACCTACGAGCAGTACTTC.

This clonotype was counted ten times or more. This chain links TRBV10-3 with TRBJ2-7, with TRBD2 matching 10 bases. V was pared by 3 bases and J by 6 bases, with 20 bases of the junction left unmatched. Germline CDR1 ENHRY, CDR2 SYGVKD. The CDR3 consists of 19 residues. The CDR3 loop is CAISEVLLRSSGSPLEQYF. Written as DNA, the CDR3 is TGTGCCATCAGTGAAGTCCTACTACGCTCTAGCGGGAGTCCCCTCGAGCAGTACTTC.

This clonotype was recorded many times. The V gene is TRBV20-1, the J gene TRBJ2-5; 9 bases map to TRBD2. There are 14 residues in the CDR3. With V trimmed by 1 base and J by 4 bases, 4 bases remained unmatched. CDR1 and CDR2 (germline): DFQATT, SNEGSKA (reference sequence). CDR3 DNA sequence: TGCAGTGCTAGAGGCCTAGCGGGGATAGAGACCCAGTACTTC. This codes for CSARGLAGIETQYF.

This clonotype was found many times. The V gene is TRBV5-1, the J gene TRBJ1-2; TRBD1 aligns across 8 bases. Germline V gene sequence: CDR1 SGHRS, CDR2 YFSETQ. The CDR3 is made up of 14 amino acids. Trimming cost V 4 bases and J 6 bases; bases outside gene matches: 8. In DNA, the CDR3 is TGCGCCAGCAGCCCCCGGACAGGGAGAGATGGCTACACCTTC. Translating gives CASSPRTGRDGYTF.

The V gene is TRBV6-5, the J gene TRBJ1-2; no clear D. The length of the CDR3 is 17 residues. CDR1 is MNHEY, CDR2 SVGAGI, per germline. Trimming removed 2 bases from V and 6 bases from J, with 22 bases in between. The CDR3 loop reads CASSYGTGVGVPDGYTF. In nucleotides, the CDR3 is TGTGCCAGCAGTTACGGTACCGGGGTCGGAGTTCCCGATGGCTACACCTTC.

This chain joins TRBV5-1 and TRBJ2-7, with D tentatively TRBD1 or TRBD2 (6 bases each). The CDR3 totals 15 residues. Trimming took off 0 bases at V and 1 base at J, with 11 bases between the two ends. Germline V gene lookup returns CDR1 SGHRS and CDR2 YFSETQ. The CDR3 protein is CASSLGGTLSYEQYF. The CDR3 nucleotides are TGCGCCAGCAGCTTGGGCGGGACACTTTCCTACGAGCAGTACTTC.

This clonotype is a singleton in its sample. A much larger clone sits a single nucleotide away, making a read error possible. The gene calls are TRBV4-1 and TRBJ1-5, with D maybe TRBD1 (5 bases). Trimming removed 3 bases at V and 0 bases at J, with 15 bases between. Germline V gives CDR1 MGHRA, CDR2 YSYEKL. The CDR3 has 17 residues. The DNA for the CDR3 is TGCGCCAGCAGCCATGTTAGGGGAGGATATAGCAATCAGCCCCAGCATTTT. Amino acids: CASSHVRGGYSNQPQHF.

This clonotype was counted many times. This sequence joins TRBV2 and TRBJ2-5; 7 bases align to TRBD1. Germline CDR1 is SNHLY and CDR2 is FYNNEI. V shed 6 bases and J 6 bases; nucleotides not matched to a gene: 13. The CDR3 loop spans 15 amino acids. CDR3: CASRGQRGSIQTQYF. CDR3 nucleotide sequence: TGTGCCAGCAGGGGACAGCGAGGTTCAATTCAGACCCAGTACTTC.

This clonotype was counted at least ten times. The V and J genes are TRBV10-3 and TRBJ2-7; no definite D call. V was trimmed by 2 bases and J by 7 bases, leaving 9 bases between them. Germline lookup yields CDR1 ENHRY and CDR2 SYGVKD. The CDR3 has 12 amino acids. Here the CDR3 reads CAISEVANEQYF. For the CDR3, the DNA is TGTGCCATCAGTGAGGTAGCAAATGAGCAGTACTTC.